This T cell receptor (beta chain) emerged from a study of T cells after posttransplantation cyclophosphamide. Notes on the study in general: TRB clonality was highly associated with recipient CMV seropositivity and reactivation. Donor-recipient repertoire similarity was low at 1-2 months, rising over year one. TRB overlap between skin or GI tissue T cells and blood was limited.

The CDR3 totals 16 residues. From germline, CDR1 is SGHAT and CDR2 FQNNGV. Sequencing was performed with immunoSEQ multiplex PCR; in TCRdb, only in-frame clones are kept and a portion is missing. The sample carries about 7,800 clones, 90% recorded once. Worth noting for this clone: The antigen remains undetermined. A read error may account for a junction end that differs from germline.

A marrow graft followed busulfan-fludarabine conditioning, with cyclophosphamide on days +3 and +4. The sequences come from CD4+ T cells sorted from blood, collected around 1,500 days after allogeneic stem cell transplant with posttransplant cyclophosphamide. The chain is built from TRBV11-2 and TRBJ2-3, with 8 bases lining up with TRBD1. This clonotype originated in a female patient aged 45 to 65 who received an allogeneic stem cell transplant from a related donor, was CMV-positive, and had no GVHD. Some T cells may originate from the graft donor. The CDR3 is CASSSLVGQGHRYGIF. Here the CDR3 DNA reads TGTGCCAGCAGCTCCCTTGTAGGACAGGGACACAGATACGGGATTTTT. Full variable domain (outside the CDR3, taken from reference TRBV11-2 and TRBJ2-3): EAGVAQSPRYKIIEKRQSVAFWCNPISGHATLYWYQQILGQGPKLLIQFQNNGVVDDSQLPKDRFSAERLKGVDSTLKIQPAKLEDSAVYLCASSSLVGQGHRYGIFGPGTRLTVL.